This T cell receptor beta chain was sequenced for a study of beta chain features in type 1 diabetes. This clone was detected a few times. The same CDR3 is also encoded by other DNA sequences in this sample. Every bit of the isolated RNA underwent reverse transcription, so sequencing read expressed TCRB transcripts. The repertoire was sequenced with immunoSEQ multiplex PCR; TCRdb's copy has only in-frame clones and lacks some. Of roughly 400,000 clones listed, around 15% were seen once; the top ten hold around 0.02%. The CDR3 has 15 residues. Germline CDR1 is MDHEN and CDR2 is SYDVKM. Trimming cost V 1 base and J 4 bases; bases outside gene matches: 4.

Sequencing input: naive CD4+ T cells from blood. V gene TRBV28 combines with J gene TRBJ2-7; 10 nucleotides line up with TRBD2. The clonotype originates from a woman between 18 and 30 years old in good health. The CDR3 region has the DNA TGTGCCAGCAGTTTATCAGCTAGCGGGAGTTACGAGCAGTACTTC. Amino acid sequence: CASSLSASGSYEQYF.